This T cell receptor beta chain was observed in a study of regulatory T cells in long-lasting Graves disease. The overall study: Recently diagnosed Graves' patients had received antithyroid drugs for under 3 months.

This clonotype was detected many times. This CDR3 is 14 amino acids long. Germline CDR1 MNHEY, CDR2 SVGEGT. Trimming at V came to 6 bases and at J to 4 bases, leaving 7 bases not matched to a gene. Relying on iRepertoire HTBI primers and Arm-PCR of CDR3 regions, the team built TCR beta libraries. TCRdb recomputed calls from the multiplex PCR reads with MiXCR, one row per CDR3 protein. The sample has 450,000 to 600,000 distinct CDR3 sequences, around 16% seen once. Documented time point: newly diagnosed GD, antithyroid drugs for less than 3 months. Isolated PBMC RNA provided the starting material for the TCR library. The guidelines of the American Thyroid Association were the basis for diagnosing Graves' disease. A further study also used this sample, focusing on T cells in Graves' hyperthyroidism and ophthalmopathy.

V and J are TRBV6-2 or TRBV6-3 and TRBJ2-7, with 9 positions matching TRBD2. This TCR derives from a man aged 35 to 55 with Graves disease. Material: peripheral blood mononuclear cells (PBMCs), obtained at new diagnosis, from a patient treated with antithyroid drugs. The CDR3 loop is CASRTSGRWYEQYF. As DNA, the CDR3 is TGTGCCAGCAGGACGAGCGGGAGGTGGTACGAGCAGTACTTC.